The entry below describes one T cell receptor beta chain. This specimen comes from a study of OX40 agonist ivuxolimab in advanced cancers. Some clones are missing from TCRdb's copy, which holds only in-frame ones; the method was immunoSEQ multiplex PCR. The repertoire holds some 44,000 clones, less than 90% seen once, with approximately 5.1% in the top ten. V lost 3 bases to trimming and J lost 1 base, with 19 bases between them. CDR3 length: 19 residues. Germline V lookup: CDR1 MNHEY, CDR2 SMNVEV (reference sequence). The receptor was derived from an adult with an advanced solid tumor such as melanoma, head and neck, liver or kidney cancer. This chain links TRBV27 with TRBJ2-6, with TRBD1 as a possible D gene (5 bases). Material: CD4+ or CD8+ T cells sorted from blood, obtained in a trial of the OX40 agonist ivuxolimab. CDR3 residues: CASSFYLRQGYSGANVLTF. CDR3 sequence (DNA): TGTGCCAGCAGTTTTTATTTAAGGCAGGGCTATTCTGGGGCCAACGTCCTGACTTTC.